The 15 T cell receptor beta chains below all came from one sample that was sequenced in a study of shared clonotypes between healthy human individuals. The protocol was immunoSEQ multiplex PCR, while the TCRdb copy is restricted to in-frame clones and leaves out a portion. The sample lists approximately 99,000 clones; around 68% were seen once. Sequenced: memory CD8+ T cells sorted from blood. The subset was: CD45RO+ cells pooled with CCR7-negative TemRA cells. These receptor sequences come from a woman aged 30 to 39 in good health.

This chain connects TRBV18 to TRBJ2-1; D might be TRBD1 or TRBD2, each matching 6 bases. Trimming pared 3 bases from V and 9 bases from J, leaving 24 bases between. The CDR3 extends over 17 amino acids. CDR1 is KGHSH and CDR2 is LQKENI in the germline V gene. The CDR3 DNA reads as TGTGCCAGCTCACCCCCGAGGGGGGCCGAGTATCCCCGTGAGCAGTTCTTC. Its translation is CASSPPRGAEYPREQFF. The full variable domain, with the rest looked up from reference TRBV18 and TRBJ2-1, is NAGVMQNPRHLVRRRGQEARLRCSPMKGHSHVYWYRQLPEEGLKFMVYLQKENIIDESGMPKERFSAEFPKEGPSILRIQQVVRGDSAAYFCASSPPRGAEYPREQFFGPGTRLTVL.

The V and J genes are TRBV19 and TRBJ1-5; no reliable D call. Germline assignment: CDR1 LNHDA and CDR2 SQIVND (reference sequence). This CDR3 has 14 residues. The V gene lost 2 bases and the J gene lost 4 bases, with 9 bases spanning the gap. The CDR3 DNA sequence: TGTGCCAGTAGTATATGGTCAACGAATCAGCCCCAGCATTTT. It encodes CASSIWSTNQPQHF.

The V gene is TRBV7-3, the J gene TRBJ2-7; perhaps TRBD2 as D (5 bases). The CDR3 length is 13 residues. V gave up 10 bases and J gave up 6 bases, with 19 bases separating them. CDR1 is SGHTA and CDR2 is FQGTGA in the germline V gene. Here the CDR3 DNA reads TGTGCCACGGCGGAGGACCCATCTGGCGAGCAGTACTTC. It translates to CATAEDPSGEQYF.

The chain combines TRBV6-6 with TRBJ2-7; D is possibly TRBD2 (5 bases). CDR1 is MNHNY, CDR2 SVGAGI, per germline (reference sequence). There are 12 residues in the CDR3. Trimming removed 2 bases at V and 5 bases at J, with 7 bases between. The CDR3 DNA reads TGTGCCAGCAGTTACGGGAGTAACGAGCAGTACTTC. Its translation is CASSYGSNEQYF.

The chain employs TRBV6-5 and TRBJ2-6, with D perhaps assigned TRBD1 or TRBD2 (5 bases each). The length of the CDR3 is 15 residues. V lost 8 bases, J lost 4 bases, and 15 bases lay in between. The germline V gene has CDR1 MNHEY and CDR2 SVGAGI. In DNA, the CDR3 is TGTGCCAGCGGCAGGGAGTATTCAGGGGCCAACGTCCTGACTTTC. Protein product: CASGREYSGANVLTF.

The rearrangement joins TRBV28 to TRBJ2-3; D perhaps matches TRBD1 (7 bases). Germline V gives CDR1 MDHEN, CDR2 SYDVKM. Trimming stripped 5 bases from V and 1 base from J, with 25 bases between. The CDR3 consists of 19 residues. CDR3 amino acids: CASSLTISSGDSRTDTQYF. CDR3 DNA: TGTGCCAGCAGTCTAACGATCTCTTCGGGGGACAGCCGCACAGATACGCAGTATTTT.

Only one count was recorded for this clone. The chain links TRBV19 to TRBJ2-7; 8 nucleotides match TRBD2. Germline lookup yields CDR1 LNHDA and CDR2 SQIVND (reference sequence). The CDR3 spans 14 residues. J gave up 2 bases and V 5 bases, and 5 bases lay outside the gene matches. DNA for the CDR3: TGTGCCAGTAGTCGGCTAGCGGGTACCTACGAGCAGTACTTC. Encoded protein: CASSRLAGTYEQYF.

V and J are TRBV29-1 and TRBJ2-7; a weak D match, TRBD2 (7 bases). Trimming took 5 bases from V and 7 from J, leaving 18 bases between them. CDR3 length: 13 amino acids. Germline CDR1 reads SQVTM; CDR2 reads ANQGSEA. The CDR3 is CSVQGGGRWEQYF. In DNA form, the CDR3 reads TGCAGCGTTCAAGGGGGAGGGCGGTGGGAGCAGTACTTC.

This clone occurred a few times. The chain carries TRBV6-6 and TRBJ2-7; D might be TRBD2 (6 bases). This CDR3 has 14 amino acids. Trimming removed 6 bases from V and 2 bases from J, with 14 bases in between. Germline CDR1 is MNHNY and CDR2 is SVGAGI (reference sequence). This CDR3 is CASSTGGDTYEQYF. DNA for the CDR3: TGTGCCAGCAGCACAGGAGGGGATACCTACGAGCAGTACTTC.

The chain uses TRBV6-5 and TRBJ1-2; D ambiguous. Trimming took off 4 bases at V and 4 bases at J, with 10 bases between the two ends. CDR1 and CDR2 from the germline V gene are MNHEY and SVGAGI. There are 13 residues in the CDR3. DNA of the CDR3: TGTGCCAGCAGTTTAGGGTTGAGCTATGGCTACACCTTC. The encoded protein is CASSLGLSYGYTF.

The chain is built from TRBV27 and TRBJ2-1; 8 bases agree with TRBD1. With V trimmed by 3 bases and J by 6 bases, 7 bases remained unmatched. Germline CDR1 is MNHEY and CDR2 is SMNVEV (reference sequence). The length of the CDR3 is 15 residues. The CDR3 is CASSFARGQINEQFF. As DNA, the CDR3 is TGTGCCAGCAGTTTCGCCAGGGGGCAAATCAATGAGCAGTTCTTC.

The rearrangement joins TRBV5-1 to TRBJ2-2, with TRBD2 matching 15 bases. Trimming at V came to 4 bases and at J to 4 bases, leaving 17 bases not matched to a gene. This CDR3 is built from 21 residues. CDR1 and CDR2 (germline): SGHRS, YFSETQ. The DNA for the CDR3 is TGCGCCAGCAGCCCCGGGACTAGCGGGAGGCTACTATTCGCGAGCACCGGGGAGCTGTTTTTT. Translated: CASSPGTSGRLLFASTGELFF.

This clone was counted a few times. The gene calls are TRBV12-5 and TRBJ2-1; D gene ambiguous. The CDR3 spans 13 residues. Trimming stripped 3 bases from V and 10 bases from J, with 13 bases between. In germline, CDR1 is LGHNT, CDR2 FRNRAP. The CDR3 here is CASGFWSGREQFF. The CDR3 bases are TGTGCTAGTGGTTTTTGGTCAGGCAGGGAGCAGTTCTTC.

This chain connects TRBV5-1 to TRBJ1-1; no definite D call. Per germline, CDR1 SGHRS and CDR2 YFSETQ. The CDR3 is 13 residues long. V was trimmed by 1 base and J by 3 bases, leaving 7 bases between them. The CDR3 DNA is TGCGCCAGCAGCTTGAGATGGGACACTGAAGCTTTCTTT. This encodes CASSLRWDTEAFF.

The sample holds one count of this clone. J is TRBJ2-7 and V is TRBV5-1; the D gene is possibly TRBD1 (6 bases). Trimming cost V 3 bases and J 2 bases, with 12 bases left between them. In germline, CDR1 is SGHRS, CDR2 YFSETQ. The CDR3 totals 14 residues. This CDR3 is CASSSGTLAYEQYF. Here the CDR3 DNA reads TGCGCCAGCAGCTCCGGGACACTTGCCTACGAGCAGTACTTC. The entire variable domain, with the rest obtained from reference TRBV5-1 and TRBJ2-7, is as follows: KAGVTQTPRYLIKTRGQQVTLSCSPISGHRSVSWYQQTPGQGLQFLFEYFSETQRNKGNFPGRFSGRQFSNSRSEMNVSTLELGDSALYLCASSSGTLAYEQYFGPGTRLTVT.